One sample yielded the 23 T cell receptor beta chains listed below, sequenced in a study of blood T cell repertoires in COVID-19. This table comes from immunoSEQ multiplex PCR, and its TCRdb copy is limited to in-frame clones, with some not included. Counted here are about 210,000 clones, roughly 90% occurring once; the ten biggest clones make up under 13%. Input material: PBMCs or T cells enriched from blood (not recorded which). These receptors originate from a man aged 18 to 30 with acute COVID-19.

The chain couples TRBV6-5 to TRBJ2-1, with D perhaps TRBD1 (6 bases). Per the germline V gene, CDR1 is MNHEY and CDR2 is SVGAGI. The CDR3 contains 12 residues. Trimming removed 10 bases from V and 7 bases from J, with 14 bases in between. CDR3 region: CATKTGRNEQFF. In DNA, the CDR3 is TGTGCCACTAAGACAGGCCGGAATGAGCAGTTCTTC.

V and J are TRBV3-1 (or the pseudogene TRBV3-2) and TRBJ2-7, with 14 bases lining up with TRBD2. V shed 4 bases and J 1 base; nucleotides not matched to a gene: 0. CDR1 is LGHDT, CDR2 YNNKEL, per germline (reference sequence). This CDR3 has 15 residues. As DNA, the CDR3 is TGTGCCAGCAGCCGGACTAGCGGGAGGTCCTACGAGCAGTACTTC. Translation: CASSRTSGRSYEQYF.

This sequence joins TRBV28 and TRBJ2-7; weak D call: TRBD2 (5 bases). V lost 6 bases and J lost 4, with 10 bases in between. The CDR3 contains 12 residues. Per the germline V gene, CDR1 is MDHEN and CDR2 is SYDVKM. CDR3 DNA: TGTGCCAGCAGCTACCGGGGATACGAGCAGTACTTC. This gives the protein CASSYRGYEQYF. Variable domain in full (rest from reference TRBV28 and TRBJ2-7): DVKVTQSSRYLVKRTGEKVFLECVQDMDHENMFWYRQDPGLGLRLIYFSYDVKMKEKGDIPEGYSVSREKKERFSLILESASTNQTSMYLCASSYRGYEQYFGPGTRLTVT.

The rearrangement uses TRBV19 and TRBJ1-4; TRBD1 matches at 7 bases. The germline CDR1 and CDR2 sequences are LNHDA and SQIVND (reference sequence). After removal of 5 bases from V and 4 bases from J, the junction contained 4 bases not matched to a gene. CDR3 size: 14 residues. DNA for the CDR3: TGTGCCAGTAGTTCGGGACAGCTTAATGAAAAACTGTTTTTT. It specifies CASSSGQLNEKLFF.

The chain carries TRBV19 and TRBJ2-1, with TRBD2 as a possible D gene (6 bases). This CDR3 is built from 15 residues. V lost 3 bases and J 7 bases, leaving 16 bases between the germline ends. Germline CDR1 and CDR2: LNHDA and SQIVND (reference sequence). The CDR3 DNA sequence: TGTGCCAGTAGTATCGGCCTGGAGGGCCTTAATGAGCAGTTCTTC. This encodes CASSIGLEGLNEQFF.

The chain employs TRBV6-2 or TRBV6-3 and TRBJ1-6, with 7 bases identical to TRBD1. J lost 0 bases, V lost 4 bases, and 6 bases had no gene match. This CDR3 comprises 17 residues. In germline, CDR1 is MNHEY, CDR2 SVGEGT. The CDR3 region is CASSWTGQSSYNSPLHF. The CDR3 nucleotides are TGTGCCAGCAGTTGGACAGGCCAGAGCTCCTATAATTCACCCCTCCACTTT.

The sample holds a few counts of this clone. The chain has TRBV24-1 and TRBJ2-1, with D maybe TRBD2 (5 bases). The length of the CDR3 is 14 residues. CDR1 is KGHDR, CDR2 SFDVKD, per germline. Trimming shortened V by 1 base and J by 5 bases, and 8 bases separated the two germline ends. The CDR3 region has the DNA TGTGCCACCAGTGATTTCGGAGGAGACAATGAGCAGTTCTTC. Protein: CATSDFGGDNEQFF.

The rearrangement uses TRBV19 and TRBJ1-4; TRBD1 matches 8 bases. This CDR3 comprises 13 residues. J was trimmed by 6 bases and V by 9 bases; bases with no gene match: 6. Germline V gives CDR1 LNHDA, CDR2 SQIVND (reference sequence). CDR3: CASSRGRDEKLFF. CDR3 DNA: TGTGCCAGCAGCAGGGGGCGTGATGAAAAACTGTTTTTT.

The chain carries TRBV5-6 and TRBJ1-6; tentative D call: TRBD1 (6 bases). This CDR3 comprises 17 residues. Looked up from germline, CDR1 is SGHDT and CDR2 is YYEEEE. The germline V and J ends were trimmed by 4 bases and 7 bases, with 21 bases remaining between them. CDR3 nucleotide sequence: TGTGCCAGCAGCCTTAGGACAGTCTGGACGGTCAATTCACCCCTCCACTTT. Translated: CASSLRTVWTVNSPLHF.

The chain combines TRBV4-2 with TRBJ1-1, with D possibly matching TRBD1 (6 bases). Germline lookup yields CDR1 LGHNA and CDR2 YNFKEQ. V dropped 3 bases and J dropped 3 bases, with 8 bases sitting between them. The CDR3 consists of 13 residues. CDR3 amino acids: CASSQDRDTEAFF. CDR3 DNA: TGTGCCAGCAGCCAGGACAGAGACACTGAAGCTTTCTTT.

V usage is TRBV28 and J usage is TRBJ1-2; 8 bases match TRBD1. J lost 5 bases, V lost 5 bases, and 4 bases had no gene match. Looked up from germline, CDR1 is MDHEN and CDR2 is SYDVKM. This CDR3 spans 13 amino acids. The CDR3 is CASSTGTGYGYTF. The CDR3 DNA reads TGTGCCAGCAGTACCGGGACAGGTTATGGCTACACCTTC.

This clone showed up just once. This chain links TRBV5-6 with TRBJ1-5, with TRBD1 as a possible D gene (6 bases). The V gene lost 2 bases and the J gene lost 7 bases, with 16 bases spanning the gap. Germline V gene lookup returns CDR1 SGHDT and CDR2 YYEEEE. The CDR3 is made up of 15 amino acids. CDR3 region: CASSFGNRAAQPQHF. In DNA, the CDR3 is TGTGCCAGCAGCTTCGGGAACAGGGCGGCCCAGCCCCAGCATTTT.

CDR3 sequence: CASSHPGTDSYEQYF. The DNA of the CDR3 is TGTGCCAGCAGCCACCCCGGGACTGACTCCTACGAGCAGTACTTC. The rearrangement joins TRBV6-5 to TRBJ2-7; a possible D gene is TRBD2 (6 bases). CDR3 length equals 15 residues. CDR1 is MNHEY and CDR2 is SVGAGI in the germline V gene. V gave up 6 bases and J gave up 0 bases, with 15 bases separating them.

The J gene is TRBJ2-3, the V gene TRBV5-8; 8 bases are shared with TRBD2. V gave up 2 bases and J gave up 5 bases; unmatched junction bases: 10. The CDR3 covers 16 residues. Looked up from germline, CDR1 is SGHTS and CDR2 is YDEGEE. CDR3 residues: CASSLNGRASGDTQYF. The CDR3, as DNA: TGTGCCAGCAGCTTAAACGGGAGGGCGAGTGGAGATACGCAGTATTTT.

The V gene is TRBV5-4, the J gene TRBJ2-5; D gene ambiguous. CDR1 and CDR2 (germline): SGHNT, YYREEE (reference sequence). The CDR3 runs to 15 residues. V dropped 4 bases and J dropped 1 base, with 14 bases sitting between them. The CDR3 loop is CASSVRLDLQETQYF. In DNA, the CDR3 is TGTGCCAGCAGCGTCCGACTCGACCTCCAAGAGACCCAGTACTTC.

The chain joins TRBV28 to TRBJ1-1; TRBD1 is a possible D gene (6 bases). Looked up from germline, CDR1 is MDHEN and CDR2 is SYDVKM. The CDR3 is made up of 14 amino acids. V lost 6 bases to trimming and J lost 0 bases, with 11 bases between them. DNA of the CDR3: TGTGCCAGCAGATTTACAGGGATGAACACTGAAGCTTTCTTT. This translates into CASRFTGMNTEAFF.

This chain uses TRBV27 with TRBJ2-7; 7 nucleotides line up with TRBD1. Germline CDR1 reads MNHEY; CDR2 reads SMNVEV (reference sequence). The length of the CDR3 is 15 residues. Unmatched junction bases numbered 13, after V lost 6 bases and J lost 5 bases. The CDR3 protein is CASSRRTLQGNEQYF. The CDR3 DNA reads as TGTGCCAGCAGCCGTCGTACCCTACAGGGGAACGAGCAGTACTTC.

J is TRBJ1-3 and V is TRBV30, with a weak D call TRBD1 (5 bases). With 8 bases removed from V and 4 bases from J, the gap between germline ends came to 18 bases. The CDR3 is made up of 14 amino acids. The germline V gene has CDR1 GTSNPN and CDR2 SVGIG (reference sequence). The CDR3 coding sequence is TGTGCCCTGGGCGGGGGAGCTTTAGGAAACACCATATATTTT. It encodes CALGGGALGNTIYF.

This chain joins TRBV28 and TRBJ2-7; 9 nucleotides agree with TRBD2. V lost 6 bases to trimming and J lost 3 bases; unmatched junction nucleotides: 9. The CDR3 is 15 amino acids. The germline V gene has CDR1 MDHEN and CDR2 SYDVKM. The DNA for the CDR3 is TGTGCCAGCAGCCCTGTGGCTAGCGGGGACTACGAGCAGTACTTC. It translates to CASSPVASGDYEQYF.

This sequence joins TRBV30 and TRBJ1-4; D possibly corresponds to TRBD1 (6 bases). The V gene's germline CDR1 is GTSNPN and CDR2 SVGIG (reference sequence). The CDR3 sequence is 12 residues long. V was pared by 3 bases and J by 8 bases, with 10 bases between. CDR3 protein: CAWSADREKLFF. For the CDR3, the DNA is TGTGCCTGGAGCGCGGACAGAGAAAAACTGTTTTTT.

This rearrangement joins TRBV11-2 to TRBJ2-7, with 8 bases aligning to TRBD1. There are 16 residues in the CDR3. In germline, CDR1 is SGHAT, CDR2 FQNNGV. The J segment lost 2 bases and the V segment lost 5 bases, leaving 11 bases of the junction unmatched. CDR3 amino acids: CASSPWTGKNTYEQYF. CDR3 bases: TGTGCCAGCAGCCCCTGGACAGGGAAGAACACCTACGAGCAGTACTTC.

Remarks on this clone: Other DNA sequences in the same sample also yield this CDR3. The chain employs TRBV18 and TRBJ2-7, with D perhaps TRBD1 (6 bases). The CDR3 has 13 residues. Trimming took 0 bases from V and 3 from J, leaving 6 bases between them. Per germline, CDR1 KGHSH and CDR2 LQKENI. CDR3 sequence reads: CASSPPDSYEQYF. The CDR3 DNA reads TGTGCCAGCTCACCACCGGACAGCTACGAGCAGTACTTC. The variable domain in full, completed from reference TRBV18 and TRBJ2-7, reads NAGVMQNPRHLVRRRGQEARLRCSPMKGHSHVYWYRQLPEEGLKFMVYLQKENIIDESGMPKERFSAEFPKEGPSILRIQQVVRGDSAAYFCASSPPDSYEQYFGPGTRLTVT.

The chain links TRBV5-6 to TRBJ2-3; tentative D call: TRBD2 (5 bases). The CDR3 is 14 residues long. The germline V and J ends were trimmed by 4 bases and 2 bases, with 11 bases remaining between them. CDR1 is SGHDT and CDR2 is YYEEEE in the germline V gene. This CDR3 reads CASSEGPPTDTQYF. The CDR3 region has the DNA TGTGCCAGCAGCGAGGGCCCCCCCACAGATACGCAGTATTTT.